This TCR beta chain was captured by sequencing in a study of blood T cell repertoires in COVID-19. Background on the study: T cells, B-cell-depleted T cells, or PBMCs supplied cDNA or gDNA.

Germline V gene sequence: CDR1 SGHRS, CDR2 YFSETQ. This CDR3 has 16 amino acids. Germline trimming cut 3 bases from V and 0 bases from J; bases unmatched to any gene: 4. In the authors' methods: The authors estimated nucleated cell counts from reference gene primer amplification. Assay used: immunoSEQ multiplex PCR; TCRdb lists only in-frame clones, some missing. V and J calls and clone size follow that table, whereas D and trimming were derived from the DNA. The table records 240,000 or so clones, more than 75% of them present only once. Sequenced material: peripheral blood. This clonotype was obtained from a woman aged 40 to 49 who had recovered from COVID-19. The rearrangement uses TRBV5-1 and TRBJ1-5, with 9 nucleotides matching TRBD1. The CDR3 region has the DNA TGCGCCAGCAGCTGGGGGGACAGGGCTAGCAATCAGCCCCAGCATTTT. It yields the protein CASSWGDRASNQPQHF.